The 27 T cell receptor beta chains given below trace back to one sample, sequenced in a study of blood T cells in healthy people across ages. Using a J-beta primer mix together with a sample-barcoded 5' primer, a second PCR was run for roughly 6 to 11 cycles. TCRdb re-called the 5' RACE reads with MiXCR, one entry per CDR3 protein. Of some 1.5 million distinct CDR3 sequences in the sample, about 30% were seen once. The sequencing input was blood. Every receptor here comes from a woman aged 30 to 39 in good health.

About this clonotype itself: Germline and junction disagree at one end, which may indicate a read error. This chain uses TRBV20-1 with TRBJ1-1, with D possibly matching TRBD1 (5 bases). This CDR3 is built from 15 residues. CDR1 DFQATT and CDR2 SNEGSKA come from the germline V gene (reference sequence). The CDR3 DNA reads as TGCGGTGCTAGAGTTGTTGGGACGGCGTACACTGAAGCTTTCTTT. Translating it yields CGARVVGTAYTEAFF.

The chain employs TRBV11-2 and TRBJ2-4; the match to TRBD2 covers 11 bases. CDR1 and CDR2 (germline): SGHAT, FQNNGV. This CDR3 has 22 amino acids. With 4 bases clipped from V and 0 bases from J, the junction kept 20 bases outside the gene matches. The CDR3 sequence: CASSSPTGEPSGGFLAKNIQYF. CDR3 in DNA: TGTGCCAGCAGCTCTCCGACAGGGGAGCCTAGCGGGGGGTTTCTAGCCAAAAACATTCAGTACTTC.

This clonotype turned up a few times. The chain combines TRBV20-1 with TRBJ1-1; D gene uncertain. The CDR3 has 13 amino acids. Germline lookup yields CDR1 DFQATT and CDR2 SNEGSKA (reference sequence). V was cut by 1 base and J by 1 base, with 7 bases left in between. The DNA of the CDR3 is TGCAGTGCTAGAGTCCGGGCGAACACTGAAGCTTTCTTT. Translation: CSARVRANTEAFF.

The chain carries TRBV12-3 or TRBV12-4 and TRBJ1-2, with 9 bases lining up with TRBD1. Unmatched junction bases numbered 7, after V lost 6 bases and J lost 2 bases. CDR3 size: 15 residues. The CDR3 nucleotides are TGTGCCAGCAGCCCAAGACAGGGGGAAAACTATGGCTACACCTTC. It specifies CASSPRQGENYGYTF.

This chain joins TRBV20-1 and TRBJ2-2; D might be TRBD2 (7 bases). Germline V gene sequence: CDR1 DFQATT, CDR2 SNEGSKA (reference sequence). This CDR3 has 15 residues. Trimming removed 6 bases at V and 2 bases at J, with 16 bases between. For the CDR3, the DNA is TGCAGTGCCCCGAAGGCGGGGGCCAACACCGGGGAGCTGTTTTTT. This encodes CSAPKAGANTGELFF.

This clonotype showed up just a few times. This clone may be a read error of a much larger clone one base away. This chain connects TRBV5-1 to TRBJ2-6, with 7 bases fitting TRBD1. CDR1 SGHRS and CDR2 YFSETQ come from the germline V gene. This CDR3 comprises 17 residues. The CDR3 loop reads CASRKGAFVSGANVRTF. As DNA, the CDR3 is TGCGCCAGCAGAAAGGGGGCCTTCGTCTCTGGGGCCAACGTCCGGACTTTC.

CDR3 in DNA: TGTGCCAGCAACTTACTAGATCCTCGAGGGACCCAGTACTTC. Translation gives CASNLLDPRGTQYF. The rearrangement uses TRBV5-6 and TRBJ2-5; possible D gene TRBD2, 5 bases. The CDR3 sequence is 14 residues long. V lost 6 bases and J 7 bases, leaving 19 bases between the germline ends. Germline lookup yields CDR1 SGHDT and CDR2 YYEEEE.

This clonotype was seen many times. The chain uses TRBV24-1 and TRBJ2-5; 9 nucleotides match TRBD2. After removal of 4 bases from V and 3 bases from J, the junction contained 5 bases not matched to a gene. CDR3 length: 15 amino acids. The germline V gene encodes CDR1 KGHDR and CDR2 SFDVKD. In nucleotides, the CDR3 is TGTGCCACCAGTGACCCTGTAGCGGGAGAAGAGACCCAGTACTTC. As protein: CATSDPVAGEETQYF.

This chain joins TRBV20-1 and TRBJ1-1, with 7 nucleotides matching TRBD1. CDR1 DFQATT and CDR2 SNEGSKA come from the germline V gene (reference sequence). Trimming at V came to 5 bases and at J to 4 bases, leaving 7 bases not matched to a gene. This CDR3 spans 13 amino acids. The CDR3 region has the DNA TGCAGTGCTCGAAAGACAGGGCCCACTGAAGCTTTCTTT. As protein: CSARKTGPTEAFF.

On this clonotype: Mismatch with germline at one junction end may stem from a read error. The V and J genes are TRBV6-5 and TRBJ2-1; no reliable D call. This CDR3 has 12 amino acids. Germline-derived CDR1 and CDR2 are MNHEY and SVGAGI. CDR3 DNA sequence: TGTTCCAGCAGTTCTCGGTACAATGAGCAGTTCTTC. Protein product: CSSSSRYNEQFF.

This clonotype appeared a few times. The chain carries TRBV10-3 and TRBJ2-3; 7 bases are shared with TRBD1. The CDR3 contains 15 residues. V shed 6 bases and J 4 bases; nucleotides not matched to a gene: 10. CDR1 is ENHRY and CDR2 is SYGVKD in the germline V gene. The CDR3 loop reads CAISSTGTEADTQYF. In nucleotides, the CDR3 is TGTGCCATCAGCTCCACCGGGACAGAGGCAGATACGCAGTATTTT.

The CDR3 DNA is TGCAGCGGGACAGGGAATAGGTTAGGCGGGGAGCTGTTTTTT. It codes for CSGTGNRLGGELFF. The J gene is TRBJ2-2, the V gene TRBV20-1, with 9 bases identical to TRBD1. CDR1 and CDR2 (germline): DFQATT, SNEGSKA (reference sequence). This CDR3 comprises 14 residues.

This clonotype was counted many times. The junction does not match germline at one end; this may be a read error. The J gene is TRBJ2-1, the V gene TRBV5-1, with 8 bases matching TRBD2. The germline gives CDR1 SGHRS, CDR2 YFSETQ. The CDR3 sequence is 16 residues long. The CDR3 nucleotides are TGTGCCAGCAGCTTGGTAGCGGGGAGCTCCTACAATGAGCAGTTCTTC. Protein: CASSLVAGSSYNEQFF.

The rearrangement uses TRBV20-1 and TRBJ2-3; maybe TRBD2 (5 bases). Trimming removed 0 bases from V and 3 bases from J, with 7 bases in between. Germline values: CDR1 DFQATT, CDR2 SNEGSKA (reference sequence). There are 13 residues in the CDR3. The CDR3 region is CSAREGETDTQYF. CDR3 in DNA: TGCAGTGCTAGAGAGGGAGAGACAGATACGCAGTATTTT.

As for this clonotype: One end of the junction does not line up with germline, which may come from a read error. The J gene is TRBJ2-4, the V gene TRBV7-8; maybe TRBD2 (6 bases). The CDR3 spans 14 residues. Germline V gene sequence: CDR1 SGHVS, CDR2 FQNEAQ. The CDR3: CSSSAGLAKNIQYF. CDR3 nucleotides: TGTTCCAGCAGCGCGGGGTTAGCCAAAAACATTCAGTACTTC.

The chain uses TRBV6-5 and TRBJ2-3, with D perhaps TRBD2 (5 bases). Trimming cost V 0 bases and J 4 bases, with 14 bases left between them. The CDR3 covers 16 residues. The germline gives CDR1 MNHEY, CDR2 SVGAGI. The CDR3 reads CASSYSWDMRADTQYF. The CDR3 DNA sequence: TGTGCCAGCAGTTACTCGTGGGATATGAGGGCAGATACGCAGTATTTT.

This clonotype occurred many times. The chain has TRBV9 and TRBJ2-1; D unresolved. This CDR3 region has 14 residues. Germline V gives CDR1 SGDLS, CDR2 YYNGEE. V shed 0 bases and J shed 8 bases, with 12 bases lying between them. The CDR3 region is CASSVDGGIYEQFF. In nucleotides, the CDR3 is TGTGCCAGCAGCGTAGACGGTGGAATATATGAGCAGTTCTTC. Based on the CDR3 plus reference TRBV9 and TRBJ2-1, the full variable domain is DSGVTQTPKHLITATGQRVTLRCSPRSGDLSVYWYQQSLDQGLQFLIQYYNGEERAKGNILERFSAQQFPDLHSELNLSSLELGDSALYFCASSVDGGIYEQFFGPGTRLTVL.

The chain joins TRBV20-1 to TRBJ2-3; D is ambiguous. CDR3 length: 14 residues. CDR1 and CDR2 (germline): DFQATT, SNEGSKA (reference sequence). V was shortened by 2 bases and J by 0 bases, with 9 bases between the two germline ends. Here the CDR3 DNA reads TGCAGTGCTAGATTGGCGCCTAGCACAGATACGCAGTATTTT. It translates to CSARLAPSTDTQYF.

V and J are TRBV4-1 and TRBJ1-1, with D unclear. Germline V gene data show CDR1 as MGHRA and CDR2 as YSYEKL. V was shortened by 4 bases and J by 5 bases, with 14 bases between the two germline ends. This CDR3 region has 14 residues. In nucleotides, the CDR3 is TGCGCCAGCAGCCGTTTCTTTGGTTCGACTGAAGCTTTCTTT. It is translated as CASSRFFGSTEAFF.

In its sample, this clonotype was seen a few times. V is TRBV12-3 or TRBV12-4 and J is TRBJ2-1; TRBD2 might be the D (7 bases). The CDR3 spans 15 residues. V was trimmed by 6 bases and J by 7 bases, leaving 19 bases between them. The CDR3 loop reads CASSISGIGGNEQFF. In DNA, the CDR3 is TGTGCCAGCAGCATAAGCGGGATAGGGGGGAATGAGCAGTTCTTC.

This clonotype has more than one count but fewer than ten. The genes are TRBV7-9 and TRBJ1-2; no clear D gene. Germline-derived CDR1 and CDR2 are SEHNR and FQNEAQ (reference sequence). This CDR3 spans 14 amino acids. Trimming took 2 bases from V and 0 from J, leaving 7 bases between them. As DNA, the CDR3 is TGTGCCAGCAGCTTAACTCCGGCTAACTATGGCTACACCTTC. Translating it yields CASSLTPANYGYTF.

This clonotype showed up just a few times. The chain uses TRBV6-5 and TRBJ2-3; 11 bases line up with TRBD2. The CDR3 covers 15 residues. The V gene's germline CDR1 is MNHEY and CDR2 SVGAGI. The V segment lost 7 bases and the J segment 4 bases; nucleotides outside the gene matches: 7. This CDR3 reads CASNRLAGMADTQYF. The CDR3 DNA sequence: TGTGCCAGCAATCGACTAGCGGGGATGGCAGATACGCAGTATTTT.

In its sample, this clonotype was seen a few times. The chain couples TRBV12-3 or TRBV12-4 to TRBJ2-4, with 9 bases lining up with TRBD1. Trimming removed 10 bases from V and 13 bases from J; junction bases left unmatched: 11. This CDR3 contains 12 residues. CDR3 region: CATRDREGEQYF. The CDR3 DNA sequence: TGTGCCACCAGGGACAGGGAAGGAGAGCAGTACTTC.

CDR3 protein: CASSLQQVSYTEAFF. The CDR3 nucleotides are TGTGCCAGCAGCCTCCAACAGGTCAGCTACACTGAAGCTTTCTTT. This sequence joins TRBV3-1 and TRBJ1-1; D is perhaps TRBD1 (5 bases). Germline assignment: CDR1 LGHDT and CDR2 YNNKEL (reference sequence). The CDR3 spans 15 residues. V was shortened by 4 bases and J by 3 bases, with 15 bases between the two germline ends.

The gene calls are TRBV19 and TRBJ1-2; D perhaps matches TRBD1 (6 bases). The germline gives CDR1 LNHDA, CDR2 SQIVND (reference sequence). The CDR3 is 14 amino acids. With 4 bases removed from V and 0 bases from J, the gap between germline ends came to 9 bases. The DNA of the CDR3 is TGTGCCAGTAGTAGAGGGGGAGCTAACTATGGCTACACCTTC. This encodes CASSRGGANYGYTF.

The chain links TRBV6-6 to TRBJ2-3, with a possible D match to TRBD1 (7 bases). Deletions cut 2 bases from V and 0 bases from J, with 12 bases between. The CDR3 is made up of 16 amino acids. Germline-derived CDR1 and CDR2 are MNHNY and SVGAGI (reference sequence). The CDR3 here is CASSYQGGTSTDTQYF. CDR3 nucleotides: TGTGCCAGCAGTTACCAGGGGGGAACTAGCACAGATACGCAGTATTTT.

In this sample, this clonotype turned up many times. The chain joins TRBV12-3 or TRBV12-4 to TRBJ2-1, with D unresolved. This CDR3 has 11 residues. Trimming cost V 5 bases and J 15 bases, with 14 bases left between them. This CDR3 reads CASSTNQAPFF. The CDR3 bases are TGTGCCAGCAGTACTAACCAGGCGCCGTTCTTC.